This T cell receptor (beta chain) comes out of a study of blood T cell repertoires in COVID-19. As for the study in general: The analysed material was cDNA or gDNA that came from T cells, B-cell-depleted T cells, or PBMCs.

Original handling: Nucleated cell counts were estimated from reference gene primer amplification. The repertoire was sequenced with immunoSEQ multiplex PCR; TCRdb's copy has only in-frame clones and lacks some. V and J calls and clone size are as listed in that table; D and trimming were resolved from the DNA. This repertoire shows about 120,000 clones, 81% found once; its top ten account for 10%. CDR3 length equals 16 residues. Germline V CDR1 and CDR2: MDHEN, SYDVKM. V dropped 8 bases and J dropped 3; count of bases not matched to a gene: 13. Input material: peripheral blood. The chain uses TRBV28 and TRBJ2-1, with 7 bases that match TRBD2. This receptor was obtained from a human donor in a cohort sampled during active COVID-19. The CDR3 sequence is CASAGVGLAVYNEQFF. The CDR3 region has the DNA TGTGCCAGCGCGGGGGTGGGGTTGGCCGTCTACAATGAGCAGTTCTTC.